These 21 T cell receptor beta chains came from one sample sequenced in a study of early T cells in non-severe SARS-CoV-2 infection. TCRdb reanalysed the 5' RACE reads using MiXCR and keeps one entry per CDR3 protein. This sample has 68,000 or so distinct CDR3 sequences, with 12% found just once. Specimen: whole blood. The receptors were gathered from an adult who was a healthcare worker with PCR-confirmed SARS-CoV-2 infection or an uninfected control (not recorded which).

Of note for this clonotype: It may be a read error: a sequence one base away is much more abundant. Likely a read error: the CDR3 ends without its conserved phenylalanine or tryptophan. This sequence joins TRBV12-3 or TRBV12-4 and TRBJ1-1; unclear D gene. V was cut by 4 bases and J by 11 bases, with 20 bases left in between. The CDR3 spans 14 residues. Here the CDR3 reads CASSSPYRRRKAFS. The CDR3 coding sequence is TGTGCCAGCAGTTCCCCGTATCGGAGGCGAAAGGCTTTCTCT.

This clonotype was seen only a few times. The chain combines TRBV7-2 with TRBJ2-4; D is ambiguous. From germline, CDR1 is SGHTA and CDR2 FQGNSA. V was cut by 5 bases and J by 8 bases, with 13 bases left in between. The CDR3 length is 13 residues. This CDR3 reads CASSLRVRDIQYF. CDR3 DNA sequence: TGTGCCAGCAGCCTAAGGGTTAGAGACATTCAGTACTTC.

This clonotype appeared many times. The chain employs TRBV6-5 and TRBJ2-5; D remains unclear. There are 14 residues in the CDR3. The V end lost 6 bases, the J end lost 2 bases, and 13 bases lay between the germline ends. CDR1 MNHEY and CDR2 SVGAGI come from the germline V gene. DNA for the CDR3: TGTGCCAGCAGATTAACTACAGAACAAGAGACCCAGTACTTC. Translating it yields CASRLTTEQETQYF.

This clonotype was seen more than once but under ten times. The chain couples TRBV20-1 to TRBJ2-3; D might be TRBD2 (5 bases). V lost 4 bases and J 6 bases, leaving 11 bases between the germline ends. Germline values: CDR1 DFQATT, CDR2 SNEGSKA (reference sequence). The CDR3 runs to 12 residues. CDR3 protein: CSATLGVDTQYF. The CDR3 DNA is TGCAGTGCTACGCTCGGGGTTGATACGCAGTATTTT.

Many counts were recorded for this clonotype. V gene TRBV12-5 combines with J gene TRBJ2-7; tentative D call: TRBD1 (6 bases). This CDR3 region has 14 residues. Germline V gene sequence: CDR1 LGHNT, CDR2 FRNRAP. V was trimmed by 3 bases and J by 2 bases, leaving 11 bases between them. The CDR3, as DNA: TGTGCTAGTGGTTTTGCCAGGGGTACCTACGAGCAGTACTTC. It encodes CASGFARGTYEQYF.

The rearrangement joins TRBV7-2 to TRBJ2-5; 9 nucleotides match TRBD1. This CDR3 has 15 amino acids. V gave up 1 base and J gave up 5 bases; unmatched junction bases: 5. Per germline, CDR1 SGHTA and CDR2 FQGNSA. The CDR3 loop reads CASSLVGTGRETQYF. For the CDR3, the DNA is TGTGCCAGCAGCTTAGTTGGGACAGGGAGGGAGACCCAGTACTTC.

This chain links TRBV6-5 with TRBJ1-1; D not resolved. From germline, CDR1 is MNHEY and CDR2 SVGAGI. The ends were cut back, 0 bases at V and 1 base at J, with 9 bases in the middle. The CDR3 length is 15 residues. The CDR3 protein is CASSYSSPGNTEAFF. The CDR3 coding sequence is TGTGCCAGCAGTTACTCGTCGCCAGGGAACACTGAAGCTTTCTTT.

Ten or more counts support this clonotype. The CDR3, as DNA: TGTGCCAGCAGTTCAGGGGGGGCTGTGAATTCACCCCTCCACTTT. Translating gives CASSSGGAVNSPLHF. V is TRBV12-3 or TRBV12-4 and J is TRBJ1-6, with TRBD1 matching over 7 bases. The CDR3 runs 15 residues. The J segment lost 7 bases and the V segment lost 4 bases, leaving 7 bases of the junction unmatched.

This clonotype showed up just a few times. V and J are TRBV12-3 or TRBV12-4 and TRBJ2-1, with 9 bases identical to TRBD2. V shed 7 bases and J 1 base; nucleotides not matched to a gene: 11. There are 17 residues in the CDR3. Here the CDR3 reads CASTRLAAHRSYNEQFF. Written as DNA, the CDR3 is TGTGCCAGCACCCGACTAGCGGCGCACAGATCCTACAATGAGCAGTTCTTC.

The rearrangement joins TRBV27 to TRBJ1-1; a weak D match, TRBD1 (5 bases). The V gene's germline CDR1 is MNHEY and CDR2 SMNVEV (reference sequence). The V gene lost 2 bases and the J gene lost 7 bases, with 11 bases spanning the gap. CDR3 length equals 13 residues. In DNA form, the CDR3 reads TGTGCCAGCAGTTTACGGTGGCAGGGTGAAGCTTTCTTT. Residues: CASSLRWQGEAFF.

This clonotype occurred a few times. The chain couples TRBV10-1 to TRBJ2-7, with D perhaps TRBD1 (5 bases). The CDR3 is 13 amino acids. The V gene's germline CDR1 is WNHNN and CDR2 SYGVQD (reference sequence). V was cut by 10 bases and J by 1 base, with 14 bases left in between. The CDR3 protein is CATAGNLSYEQYF. DNA of the CDR3: TGCGCCACAGCAGGGAACCTATCCTACGAGCAGTACTTC.

This clonotype has a handful of counts. The rearrangement links TRBV5-5 to TRBJ1-4; D gene uncertain. Germline lookup yields CDR1 SGHKS and CDR2 YYEKEE (reference sequence). There are 14 residues in the CDR3. Trimming shortened V by 0 bases and J by 7 bases, and 10 bases separated the two germline ends. The CDR3 bases are TGTGCCAGCAGCTTGGCGGCTAGGACTGAAAAACTGTTTTTT. Residues: CASSLAARTEKLFF.

This clonotype was observed at least ten times. The V gene is TRBV4-1, the J gene TRBJ2-2, with TRBD1 as a possible D gene (6 bases). Germline assignment: CDR1 MGHRA and CDR2 YSYEKL. V dropped 4 bases and J dropped 2 bases, with 17 bases sitting between them. The CDR3 sequence is 17 residues long. The CDR3 region has the DNA TGCGCCAGCAGCCCCGAGGTTGGGGGCCTTAACACCGGGGAGCTGTTTTTT. It encodes CASSPEVGGLNTGELFF.

This clonotype was seen more than once but under ten times. This chain joins TRBV25-1 and TRBJ2-3; D is unresolved. The CDR3 is 13 amino acids. CDR1 is MGHDK and CDR2 is SYGVNS in the germline V gene. V was trimmed by 2 bases and J by 4 bases, leaving 7 bases between them. In nucleotides, the CDR3 is TGTGCCAGCAGTGAAGGGTCGCCAGATACGCAGTATTTT. Translating it yields CASSEGSPDTQYF. The full variable domain, rest sourced from reference TRBV25-1 and TRBJ2-3, is EADIYQTPRYLVIGTGKKITLECSQTMGHDKMYWYQQDPGMELHLIHYSYGVNSTEKGDLSSESTVSRIRTEHFPLTLESARPSHTSQYLCASSEGSPDTQYFGPGTRLTVL.

The chain links TRBV15 to TRBJ2-5, with 12 positions matching TRBD2. J was trimmed by 4 bases and V by 3 bases; bases with no gene match: 6. CDR1 is LNHNV and CDR2 is YYDKDF in the germline V gene (reference sequence). This CDR3 region has 16 residues. CDR3 amino acids: CATSSRLAGVRETQYF. CDR3 sequence (DNA): TGTGCCACCAGCAGCCGACTAGCGGGGGTGAGAGAGACCCAGTACTTC.

This clonotype turned up a few times. The genes are TRBV7-2 and TRBJ1-2; D may be TRBD1 (5 bases). Per the germline V gene, CDR1 is SGHTA and CDR2 is FQGNSA. This CDR3 has 13 residues. V was shortened by 3 bases and J by 4 bases, with 9 bases between the two germline ends. This CDR3 reads CASSFDGGYGYTF. The CDR3 bases are TGTGCCAGCAGCTTTGATGGGGGCTATGGCTACACCTTC.

The genes are TRBV6-2 or TRBV6-3 and TRBJ2-7; possible D gene TRBD1, 6 bases. The CDR3 loop spans 15 amino acids. Trimming removed 5 bases from V and 3 bases from J, with 17 bases in between. Germline V lookup: CDR1 MNHEY, CDR2 SVGEGT. The CDR3 nucleotides are TGTGCCAGCAGTGACGGACAGACCCCCTACTACGAGCAGTACTTC. Encoded protein: CASSDGQTPYYEQYF.

This clonotype was recorded once. A much bigger clone sits one base away, suggesting this may be a read error. The V and J genes are TRBV20-1 and TRBJ1-1; D call uncertain. The ends were cut back, 2 bases at V and 3 bases at J, with 10 bases in the middle. The CDR3 contains 13 residues. The germline CDR1 and CDR2 sequences are DFQATT and SNEGSKA (reference sequence). The CDR3 nucleotides are TGCAGTGCTAGACCCTTTAAAGACACTGAAGCTTTCTTT. Translated, it gives CSARPFKDTEAFF.

The sample holds many counts of this clonotype. This chain joins TRBV6-6 and TRBJ1-4, with 7 bases that match TRBD1. The CDR3 extends over 15 amino acids. The germline CDR1 and CDR2 sequences are MNHNY and SVGAGI (reference sequence). With 2 bases clipped from V and 6 bases from J, the junction kept 6 bases outside the gene matches. CDR3 in DNA: TGTGCCAGCAGTTACCCGGCCAGGGGGGATGAAAAACTGTTTTTT. Its translation is CASSYPARGDEKLFF.

This chain uses TRBV29-1 with TRBJ1-6; TRBD1 is a possible D gene (5 bases). The CDR3 loop spans 13 amino acids. CDR1 is SQVTM, CDR2 ANQGSEA, per germline. V was shortened by 6 bases and J by 7 bases, with 13 bases between the two germline ends. CDR3 in amino acids: CSVAKGRNSPLHF. The CDR3 DNA is TGCAGCGTAGCTAAGGGGAGAAATTCACCCCTCCACTTT.

This clonotype was recorded at least ten times. V usage is TRBV20-1 and J usage is TRBJ1-5; D call uncertain. The ends were cut back, 6 bases at V and 3 bases at J, with 9 bases in the middle. Germline CDR1 reads DFQATT; CDR2 reads SNEGSKA (reference sequence). The CDR3 has 12 amino acids. CDR3 DNA: TGCAGTGCCACTCGCTCCAATCAGCCCCAGCATTTT. This encodes CSATRSNQPQHF.